This passage covers 13 T cell receptor beta chains from one sample sequenced in a study of blood T cell repertoires in COVID-19. Here immunoSEQ multiplex PCR was the method, and the copy in TCRdb shows in-frame clones only, minus some. The sample consists of 450,000 to 500,000 clones, around 85% of them appearing once. The sequencing sample was made of peripheral blood. The source is a human donor in a cohort sampled during active COVID-19.

The V call is TRBV12-2, the J call TRBJ2-7; the table's D gene call, TRBD1, was not cross checked with the DNA. TRBV12-2 has pseudogene status. The CDR3 has 15 amino acids. The CDR3, as DNA: TGTGCAAGTCGCTTAGTTGCAGGGCCCAGCTACGAGCAGTACTTC. This gives the protein CASRLVAGPSYEQYF.

This clone has just one count. The chain carries TRBV11-2 and TRBJ1-1; possibly TRBD1 for D (6 bases). Germline CDR1 and CDR2: SGHAT and FQNNGV. V gave up 5 bases and J gave up 8 bases, with 21 bases separating them. The CDR3 loop spans 15 amino acids. The CDR3 DNA is TGTGCCAGCAGCCAACGGTCGGGGGGCGCGGTGGAAGCTTTCTTT. Translating gives CASSQRSGGAVEAFF.

This clone showed up just a few times. The J gene is TRBJ1-5, the V gene TRBV3-1 (or the pseudogene TRBV3-2); TRBD1 matches 9 bases. CDR1 LGHDT and CDR2 YNNKEL come from the germline V gene (reference sequence). This CDR3 has 16 amino acids. After removal of 4 bases from V and 2 bases from J, the junction contained 6 bases not matched to a gene. The CDR3, as DNA: TGTGCCAGCAGCCTTTACAGGGGGCAGGGCAATCAGCCCCAGCATTTT. Encoded protein: CASSLYRGQGNQPQHF.

The gene calls are TRBV7-8 and TRBJ2-3; 9 bases are shared with TRBD2. The CDR3 consists of 16 residues. The trim removed 1 base at V and 8 bases at J, leaving 10 bases unmatched. CDR1 and CDR2 (germline): SGHVS, FQNEAQ. The CDR3 nucleotides are TGTGCCAGCAGCTTAGGTGCGGGGGGGGTTCCAGGTACGCAGTATTTT. It encodes CASSLGAGGVPGTQYF.

The chain links TRBV6-5 to TRBJ1-6; 7 nucleotides align to TRBD1. Looked up from germline, CDR1 is MNHEY and CDR2 is SVGAGI. The CDR3 totals 14 residues. V was pared by 7 bases and J by 7 bases, with 7 bases of the junction left unmatched. The CDR3 region is CASKGDSWNSPLHF. CDR3 sequence (DNA): TGTGCCAGCAAGGGGGACAGCTGGAATTCACCCCTCCACTTT.

The chain carries TRBV5-4 and TRBJ2-7; 13 positions agree with TRBD2. CDR1 is SGHNT, CDR2 YYREEE, per germline (reference sequence). CDR3 length: 15 residues. Germline trimming cut 4 bases from V and 2 bases from J; bases unmatched to any gene: 3. The CDR3 loop is CASSPGLAGTYEQYF. The CDR3 DNA follows: TGTGCCAGCAGCCCGGGACTAGCGGGAACCTACGAGCAGTACTTC. Using reference TRBV5-4 and TRBJ2-7 for the parts outside the CDR3, the full variable domain is ETGVTQSPTHLIKTRGQQVTLRCSSQSGHNTVSWYQQALGQGPQFIFQYYREEENGRGNFPPRFSGLQFPNYSSELNVNALELDDSALYLCASSPGLAGTYEQYFGPGTRLTVT.

The V call is TRBV11-2, the J call TRBJ2-7, with a tentative D call TRBD2 (5 bases). Trimming pared 2 bases from V and 0 bases from J, leaving 11 bases between. The CDR3 runs to 15 residues. The germline V gene encodes CDR1 SGHAT and CDR2 FQNNGV. In DNA, the CDR3 is TGTGCCAGCAGCTTAACCCCGGGATTCTCCTACGAGCAGTACTTC. Protein product: CASSLTPGFSYEQYF. The full variable domain, with the rest looked up from reference TRBV11-2 and TRBJ2-7, is EAGVAQSPRYKIIEKRQSVAFWCNPISGHATLYWYQQILGQGPKLLIQFQNNGVVDDSQLPKDRFSAERLKGVDSTLKIQPAKLEDSAVYLCASSLTPGFSYEQYFGPGTRLTVT.

This clone was detected a few times. The rearrangement uses TRBV5-4 and TRBJ2-3; 9 nucleotides align to TRBD2. CDR3 length: 16 amino acids. Germline V gene data show CDR1 as SGHNT and CDR2 as YYREEE (reference sequence). V lost 4 bases, J lost 5 bases, and 11 bases stayed unmatched. The CDR3, as DNA: TGTGCCAGCAGCCTCAACTTAGCGGGAGAAGTAGATACGCAGTATTTT. It specifies CASSLNLAGEVDTQYF.

The gene calls are TRBV13 and TRBJ2-7; 8 nucleotides align to TRBD2. CDR1 PRHDT and CDR2 FYEKMQ come from the germline V gene (reference sequence). V lost 5 bases, J lost 1 base, and 13 bases stayed unmatched. This CDR3 is built from 17 residues. The CDR3 DNA follows: TGTGCCAGCAGCCGGACCCAAGGGACTAGAGGATCCTACGAGCAGTACTTC. Its translation is CASSRTQGTRGSYEQYF.

This rearrangement joins TRBV5-1 to TRBJ2-7; D may be TRBD1 (5 bases). CDR3 size: 15 residues. The V end lost 0 bases, the J end lost 1 base, and 11 bases lay between the germline ends. Germline CDR1 reads SGHRS; CDR2 reads YFSETQ. CDR3 loop: CASSLVPDTSYEQYF. CDR3 in DNA: TGCGCCAGCAGCTTGGTTCCGGACACTTCCTACGAGCAGTACTTC. The whole variable domain, remainder taken from reference TRBV5-1 and TRBJ2-7, is KAGVTQTPRYLIKTRGQQVTLSCSPISGHRSVSWYQQTPGQGLQFLFEYFSETQRNKGNFPGRFSGRQFSNSRSEMNVSTLELGDSALYLCASSLVPDTSYEQYFGPGTRLTVT.

The genes are TRBV19 and TRBJ2-5, with 7 bases aligning to TRBD2. CDR1 is LNHDA and CDR2 is SQIVND in the germline V gene (reference sequence). The V and J ends lost 1 base and 1 base, in that order; junction bases with no gene match: 6. This CDR3 spans 16 amino acids. For the CDR3, the DNA is TGTGCCAGTAGTATAGGCTGGGCGGGGGTCCAAGAGACCCAGTACTTC. It specifies CASSIGWAGVQETQYF.

V gene TRBV7-9 combines with J gene TRBJ1-4; 9 bases fit TRBD1. CDR3 length: 16 amino acids. Unmatched junction bases numbered 12, after V lost 5 bases and J lost 8 bases. Germline V gene lookup returns CDR1 SEHNR and CDR2 FQNEAQ (reference sequence). Written as DNA, the CDR3 is TGTGCCAGCAGCACCGGGACAGGGAATAGGAGGGAAAAACTGTTTTTT. Translated: CASSTGTGNRREKLFF.

This clone was recorded only once. The chain is built from TRBV19 and TRBJ2-1; TRBD2 matches at 8 bases. V shed 0 bases, J shed 7 bases, and the junction held 11 bases outside the gene matches. Germline CDR1 reads LNHDA; CDR2 reads SQIVND (reference sequence). This CDR3 comprises 17 residues. As DNA, the CDR3 is TGTGCCAGTAGTATAGATACTAGCGGAGCGCCCCGGAATGAGCAGTTCTTC. This translates into CASSIDTSGAPRNEQFF.